This T cell receptor beta chain derives from a study of breast tumors, draining lymph nodes, adjacent tissues. The lymph nodes were axillary draining lymph nodes from breast cancer patients. TCRdb redid the calling of the multiplex PCR reads with MiXCR, one entry per CDR3 protein. The sample has about 140,000 distinct CDR3 sequences, around 22% seen once. This clonotype was seen ten or more times. The sample consisted of axillary lymph node tissue. The receptor's source is a female donor with breast cancer. Some clones in this sample may be carry-over from other donors' samples.

The CDR3 region has the DNA TGCGCCAGCAGCCAAGATTTACAGGTCTATAATTCACCCCTCCACTTT. This gives the protein CASSQDLQVYNSPLHF. V usage is TRBV4-3 and J usage is TRBJ1-6; TRBD1 might be the D (5 bases). The CDR3 consists of 16 residues. V was pared by 0 bases and J by 3 bases, with 9 bases between. From germline, CDR1 is LGHNA and CDR2 YSLEER.